Listed here is a single TCR beta chain. Its target is unknown. The sample originates from a study of T cell responses to AZD1222 COVID-19 vaccine. Study results and caveats: Clonal diversity was possibly underestimated; the donors were predominantly white British and more often female.

Clones were sequenced by immunoSEQ multiplex PCR, and TCRdb holds only the in-frame ones, with some missing. This sample has hundreds of thousands of clones, with about 92% found just once. This sample comprised peripheral blood, obtained on day 0 of MenACWY control vaccination. The receptor was isolated from an adult in good health.

CDR3 nucleotide sequence: TGTGCCAGCAGCTCGGGACACTACAATGAGCAGTTCTTC. Its protein is CASSSGHYNEQFF. The chain is built from TRBV11-2 and TRBJ2-1, with D possibly being TRBD1 (6 bases). This CDR3 is 13 amino acids long. V lost 4 bases and J 3 bases, leaving 7 bases between the germline ends. The germline gives CDR1 SGHAT, CDR2 FQNNGV.